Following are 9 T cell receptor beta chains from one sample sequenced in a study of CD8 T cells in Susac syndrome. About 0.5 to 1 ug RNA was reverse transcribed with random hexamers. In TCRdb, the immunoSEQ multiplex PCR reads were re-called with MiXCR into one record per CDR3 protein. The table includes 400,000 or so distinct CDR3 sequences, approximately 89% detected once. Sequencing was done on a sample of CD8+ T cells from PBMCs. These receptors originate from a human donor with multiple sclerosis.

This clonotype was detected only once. DNA of the CDR3: TGCAGCGTTGAAGATCGGGGTGGAGTCACTGAAGCTTTCTTT. It translates to CSVEDRGGVTEAFF. The chain joins TRBV29-1 to TRBJ1-1; D gene uncertain. The V gene's germline CDR1 is SQVTM and CDR2 ANQGSEA. The V end was cut by 0 bases, the J end by 4 bases, with 12 bases between. The CDR3 has 14 residues.

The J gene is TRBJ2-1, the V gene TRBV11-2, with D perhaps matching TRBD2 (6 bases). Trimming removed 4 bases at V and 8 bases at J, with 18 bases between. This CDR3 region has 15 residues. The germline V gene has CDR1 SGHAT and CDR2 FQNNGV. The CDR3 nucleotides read TGTGCCAGCAGCTGGGGGGTCAGTGACACCGATGAGCAGTTCTTC. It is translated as CASSWGVSDTDEQFF. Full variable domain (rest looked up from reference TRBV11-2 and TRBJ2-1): EAGVAQSPRYKIIEKRQSVAFWCNPISGHATLYWYQQILGQGPKLLIQFQNNGVVDDSQLPKDRFSAERLKGVDSTLKIQPAKLEDSAVYLCASSWGVSDTDEQFFGPGTRLTVL.

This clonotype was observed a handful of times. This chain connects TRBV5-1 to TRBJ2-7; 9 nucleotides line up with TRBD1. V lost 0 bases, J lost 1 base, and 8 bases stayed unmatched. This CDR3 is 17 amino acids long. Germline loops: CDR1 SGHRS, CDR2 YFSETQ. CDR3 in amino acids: CASSLGDGTGISYEQYF. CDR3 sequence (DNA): TGCGCCAGCAGCTTGGGAGACGGGACAGGGATTTCCTACGAGCAGTACTTC.

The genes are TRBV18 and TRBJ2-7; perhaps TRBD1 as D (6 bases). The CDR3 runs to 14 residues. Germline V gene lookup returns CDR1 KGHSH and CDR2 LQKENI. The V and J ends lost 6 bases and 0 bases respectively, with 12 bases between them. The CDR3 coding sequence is TGTGCCAGCTCCAGGGACAAAAACTCCTACGAGCAGTACTTC. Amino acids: CASSRDKNSYEQYF.

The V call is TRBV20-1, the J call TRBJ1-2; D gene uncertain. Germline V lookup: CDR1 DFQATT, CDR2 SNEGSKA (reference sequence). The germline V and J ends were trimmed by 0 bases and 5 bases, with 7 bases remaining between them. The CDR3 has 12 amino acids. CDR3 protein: CSARDSRYGYTF. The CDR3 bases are TGCAGTGCTAGAGACAGTCGGTATGGCTACACCTTC.

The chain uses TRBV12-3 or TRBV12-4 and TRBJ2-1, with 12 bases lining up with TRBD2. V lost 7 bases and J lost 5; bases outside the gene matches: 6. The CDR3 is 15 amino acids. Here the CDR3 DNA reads TGTGCCAGCACCCATGGACTAGCGGGGAACAATGAGCAGTTCTTC. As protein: CASTHGLAGNNEQFF.

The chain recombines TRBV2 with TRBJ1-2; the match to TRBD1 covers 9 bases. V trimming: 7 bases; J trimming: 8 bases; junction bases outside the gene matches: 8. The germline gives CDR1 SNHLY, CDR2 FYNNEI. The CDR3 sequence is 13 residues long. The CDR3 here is CASKGTGKYGYTF. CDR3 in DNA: TGTGCCAGCAAAGGGACAGGGAAATACGGCTACACCTTC. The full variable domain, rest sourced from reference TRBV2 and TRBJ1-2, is EPEVTQTPSHQVTQMGQEVILRCVPISNHLYFYWYRQILGQKVEFLVSFYNNEISEKSEIFDDQFSVERPDGSNFTLKIRSTKLEDSAMYFCASKGTGKYGYTFGSGTRLTVV.

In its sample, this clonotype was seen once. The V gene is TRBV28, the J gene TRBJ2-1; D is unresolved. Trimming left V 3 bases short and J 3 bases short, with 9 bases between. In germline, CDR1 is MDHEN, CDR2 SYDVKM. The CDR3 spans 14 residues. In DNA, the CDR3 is TGTGCCAGCAGTTTTCAAGGGCTCTACAATGAGCAGTTCTTC. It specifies CASSFQGLYNEQFF.

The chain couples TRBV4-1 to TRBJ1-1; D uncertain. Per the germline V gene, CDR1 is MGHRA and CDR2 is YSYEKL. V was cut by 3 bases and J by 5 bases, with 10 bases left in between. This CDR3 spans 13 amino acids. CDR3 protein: CASSQGFWTEAFF. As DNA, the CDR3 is TGCGCCAGCAGCCAGGGGTTTTGGACTGAAGCTTTCTTT.